Presented here are 5 T cell receptor beta chains from one specimen sequenced in a study of T-cell memory formation after mild COVID-19. A single record per CDR3 protein comes from TCRdb applying MiXCR to the 5' RACE reads. In the table there are hundreds of thousands of distinct CDR3 sequences, 15% of which are singletons. The sample was PBMCs or a T cell subset sorted from them (not recorded which). These TCRs come from a man aged 18-30 years who had mild COVID-19 (a few samples of this study predate the infection). Cell type and time point are not known.

The chain employs TRBV4-3 and TRBJ2-1; 11 bases fit TRBD2. The CDR3 contains 16 residues. Germline V gives CDR1 LGHNA, CDR2 YSLEER. The ends lost 2 bases at V and 4 bases at J; junction bases unmatched: 4. The CDR3 region has the DNA TGCGCCAGCAGCCAATTGACTAGCGGGAAATACAATGAGCAGTTCTTC. Translating it yields CASSQLTSGKYNEQFF.

This chain connects TRBV4-3 to TRBJ2-3, with 7 bases that match TRBD2. The CDR3 spans 17 residues. From germline, CDR1 is LGHNA and CDR2 YSLEER. The V and J ends lost 1 base and 0 bases, in that order; junction bases with no gene match: 7. The CDR3 is CASSQGGAGTSTDTQYF. The CDR3 nucleotides read TGCGCCAGCAGCCAAGGTGGAGCGGGGACTAGCACAGATACGCAGTATTTT.

This clonotype has a handful of counts. This rearrangement joins TRBV4-3 to TRBJ1-1; a possible D gene is TRBD1 (5 bases). The germline gives CDR1 LGHNA, CDR2 YSLEER. The germline V and J ends were trimmed by 0 bases and 10 bases, with 12 bases remaining between them. This CDR3 has 13 residues. DNA for the CDR3: TGCGCCAGCAGCCAAGAGGGTAGGGGAAGAGCTTTCTTT. Translated, it gives CASSQEGRGRAFF.

This clonotype appeared a few times. The chain uses TRBV9 and TRBJ2-3; D gene ambiguous. Trimming took off 0 bases at V and 4 bases at J, with 9 bases between the two ends. This CDR3 contains 14 residues. The germline V gene encodes CDR1 SGDLS and CDR2 YYNGEE. In nucleotides, the CDR3 is TGTGCCAGCAGCGTAGGCGTAGGGCCAGATACGCAGTATTTT. This encodes CASSVGVGPDTQYF.

This clonotype was observed a few times. CDR3 residues: CASSSLLLSEAFF. CDR3 DNA sequence: TGTGCCAGCAGTTCCCTATTGCTGTCTGAAGCTTTCTTT. The chain couples TRBV12-3 or TRBV12-4 to TRBJ1-1, with D unresolved. The CDR3 has 13 residues. Trimming removed 4 bases from V and 6 bases from J, with 12 bases in between.